This T cell receptor (beta chain) is drawn from a study of blood T cell repertoires in COVID-19. Study-wide background: From T cells, B-cell-depleted T cells, or PBMCs came the material, which was cDNA or gDNA.

Sequenced by immunoSEQ multiplex PCR; TCRdb stores in-frame clones only, minus some. The sample lists 250,000 to 300,000 clones; approximately 85% were seen once. The V gene's germline CDR1 is MNHEY and CDR2 SVGAGI. Trimming took off 2 bases at V and 4 bases at J, with 9 bases between the two ends. CDR3 length: 15 residues. The clonotype comes from a woman in her seventies with acute or convalescent COVID-19. Sequenced input: peripheral blood. V usage is TRBV6-5 and J usage is TRBJ1-6; the D is unclear. The CDR3 is CASSYGSLYNSPLHF. The DNA for the CDR3 is TGTGCCAGCAGTTACGGCTCGCTTTATAATTCACCCCTCCACTTT.